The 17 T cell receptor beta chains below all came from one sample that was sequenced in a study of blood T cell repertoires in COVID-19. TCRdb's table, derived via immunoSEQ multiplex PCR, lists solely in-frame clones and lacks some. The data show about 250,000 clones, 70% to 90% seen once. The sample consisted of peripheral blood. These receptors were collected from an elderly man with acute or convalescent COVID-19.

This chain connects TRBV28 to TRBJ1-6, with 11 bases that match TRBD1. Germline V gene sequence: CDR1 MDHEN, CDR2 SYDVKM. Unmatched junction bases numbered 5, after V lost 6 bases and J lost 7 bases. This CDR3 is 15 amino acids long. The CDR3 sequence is CASSPGTGGNSPLHF. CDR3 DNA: TGTGCCAGCAGCCCCGGGACAGGGGGAAATTCACCCCTCCACTTT.

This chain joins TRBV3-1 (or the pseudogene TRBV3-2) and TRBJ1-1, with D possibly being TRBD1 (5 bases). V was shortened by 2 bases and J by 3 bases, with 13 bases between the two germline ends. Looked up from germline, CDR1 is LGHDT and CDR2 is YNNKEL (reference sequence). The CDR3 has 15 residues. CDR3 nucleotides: TGTGCCAGCAGCCAAATAGGCAGGGCAGACACTGAAGCTTTCTTT. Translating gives CASSQIGRADTEAFF.

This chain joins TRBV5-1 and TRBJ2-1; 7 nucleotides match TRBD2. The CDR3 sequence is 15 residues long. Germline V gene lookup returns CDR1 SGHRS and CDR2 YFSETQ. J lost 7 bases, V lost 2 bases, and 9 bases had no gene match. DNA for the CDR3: TGCGCCAGCAGCTTAGAACTAGCGCTTTTAAATGAGCAGTTCTTC. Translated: CASSLELALLNEQFF.

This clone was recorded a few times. Written as DNA, the CDR3 is TGTGCCAGTCAGGGGGCCTCAGTCTATGGCTACACCTTC. Its translation is CASQGASVYGYTF. V usage is TRBV3-1 (or the pseudogene TRBV3-2) and J usage is TRBJ1-2; 8 bases match TRBD1. CDR1 and CDR2 (germline): LGHDT, YNNKEL (reference sequence). V trimming: 9 bases; J trimming: 4 bases; junction bases outside the gene matches: 7. CDR3 length: 13 residues.

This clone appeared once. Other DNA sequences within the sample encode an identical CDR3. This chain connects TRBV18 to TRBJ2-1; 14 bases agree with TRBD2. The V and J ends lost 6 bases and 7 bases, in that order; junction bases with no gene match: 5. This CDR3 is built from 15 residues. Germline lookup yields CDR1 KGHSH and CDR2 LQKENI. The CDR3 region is CASSPGLAGGNEQFF. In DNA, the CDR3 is TGTGCCAGCTCCCCAGGACTAGCGGGGGGAAATGAGCAGTTCTTC.

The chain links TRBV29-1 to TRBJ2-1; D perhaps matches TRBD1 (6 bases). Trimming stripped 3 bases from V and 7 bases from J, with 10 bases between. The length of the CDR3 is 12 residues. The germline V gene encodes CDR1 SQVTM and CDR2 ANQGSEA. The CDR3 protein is CSVDEQGNEQFF. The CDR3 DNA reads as TGCAGCGTTGATGAACAGGGAAATGAGCAGTTCTTC.

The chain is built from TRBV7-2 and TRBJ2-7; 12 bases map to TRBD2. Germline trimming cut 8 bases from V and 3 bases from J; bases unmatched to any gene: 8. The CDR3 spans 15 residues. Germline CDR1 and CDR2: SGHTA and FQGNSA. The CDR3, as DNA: TGTGCCAGCTCTTATGCTAGCGGGGGGGGCTACGAGCAGTACTTC. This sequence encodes CASSYASGGGYEQYF.

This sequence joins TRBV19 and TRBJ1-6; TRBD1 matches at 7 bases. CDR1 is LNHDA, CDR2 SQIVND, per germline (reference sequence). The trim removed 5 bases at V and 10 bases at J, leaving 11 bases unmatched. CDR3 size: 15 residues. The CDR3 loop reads CASSGYQGVESPLHF. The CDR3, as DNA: TGTGCCAGTAGTGGATATCAGGGGGTTGAGTCACCCCTCCACTTT.

The chain's CDR3 is CASSLDGTGAGQPQHF. CDR3 DNA sequence: TGTGCCAGCAGCTTAGATGGGACAGGCGCCGGGCAGCCCCAGCATTTT. V usage is TRBV7-9 and J usage is TRBJ1-5; 8 bases align to TRBD1. The V gene's germline CDR1 is SEHNR and CDR2 FQNEAQ (reference sequence). This CDR3 contains 16 residues. With 1 base clipped from V and 7 bases from J, the junction kept 9 bases outside the gene matches.

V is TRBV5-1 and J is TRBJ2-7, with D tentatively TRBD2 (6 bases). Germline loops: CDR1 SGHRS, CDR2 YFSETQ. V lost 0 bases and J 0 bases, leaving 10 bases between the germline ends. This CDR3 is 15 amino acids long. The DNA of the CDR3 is TGCGCCAGCAGCTTGGGGGGCGGGGACTCCTACGAGCAGTACTTC. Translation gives CASSLGGGDSYEQYF.

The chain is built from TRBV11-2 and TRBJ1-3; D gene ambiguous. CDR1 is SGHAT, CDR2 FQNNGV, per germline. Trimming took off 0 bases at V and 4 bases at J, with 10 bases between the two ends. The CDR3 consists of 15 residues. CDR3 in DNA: TGTGCCAGCAGCTTAGATCCGGGTCCCGGAAACACCATATATTTT. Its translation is CASSLDPGPGNTIYF.

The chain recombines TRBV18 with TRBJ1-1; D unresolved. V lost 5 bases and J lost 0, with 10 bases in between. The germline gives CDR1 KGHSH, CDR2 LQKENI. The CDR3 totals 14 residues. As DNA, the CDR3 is TGTGCCAGCTCATGGGAGGAGATGAACACTGAAGCTTTCTTT. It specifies CASSWEEMNTEAFF.

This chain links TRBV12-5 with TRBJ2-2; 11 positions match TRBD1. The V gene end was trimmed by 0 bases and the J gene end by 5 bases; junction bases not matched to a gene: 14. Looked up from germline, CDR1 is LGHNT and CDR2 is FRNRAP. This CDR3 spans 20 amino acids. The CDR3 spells CASGLVRTGGVPYFTGELFF. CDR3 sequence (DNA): TGTGCTAGTGGTTTGGTTCGGACAGGGGGCGTACCATACTTTACCGGGGAGCTGTTTTTT.

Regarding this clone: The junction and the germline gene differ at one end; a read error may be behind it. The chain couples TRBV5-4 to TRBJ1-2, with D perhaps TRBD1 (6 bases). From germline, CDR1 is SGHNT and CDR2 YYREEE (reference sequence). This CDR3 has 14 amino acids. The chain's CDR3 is CASSFRGRDYGYTF. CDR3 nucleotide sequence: TGTGCAAGCAGCTTTAGGGGGAGGGACTATGGCTACACCTTC.

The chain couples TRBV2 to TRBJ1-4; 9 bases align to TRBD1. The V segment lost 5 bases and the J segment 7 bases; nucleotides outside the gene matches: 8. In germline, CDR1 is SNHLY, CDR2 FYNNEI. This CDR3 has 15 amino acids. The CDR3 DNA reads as TGTGCCAGCAGTCGAACCGGGACAGGGACTGAAAAACTGTTTTTT. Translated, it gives CASSRTGTGTEKLFF.

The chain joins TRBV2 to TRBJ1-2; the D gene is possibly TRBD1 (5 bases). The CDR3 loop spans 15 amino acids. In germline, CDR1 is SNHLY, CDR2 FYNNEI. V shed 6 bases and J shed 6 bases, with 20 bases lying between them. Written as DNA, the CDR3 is TGTGCCAGCAGCCACCTAAGTCGAGGGGAGGATGGCTACACCTTC. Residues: CASSHLSRGEDGYTF.

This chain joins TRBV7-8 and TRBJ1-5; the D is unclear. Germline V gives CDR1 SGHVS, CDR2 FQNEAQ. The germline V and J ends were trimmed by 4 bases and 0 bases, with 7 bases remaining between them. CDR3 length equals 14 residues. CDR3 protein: CASSWTGSNQPQHF. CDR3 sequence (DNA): TGTGCCAGCAGCTGGACTGGTAGCAATCAGCCCCAGCATTTT.